This T cell receptor (beta chain) was obtained from a study of blood T cells in healthy people across ages. A J-beta primer mix and a sample-barcoded 5' primer were used in a second PCR of roughly 6 to 12 cycles. TCRdb fed the 5' RACE reads into MiXCR, producing one record per CDR3 protein. The sample lists hundreds of thousands of distinct CDR3 sequences; more than 40% were seen once. The germline V gene encodes CDR1 DFQATT and CDR2 SNEGSKA (reference sequence). Trimming took 7 bases from V and 5 from J; bases not matched to a gene: 6. CDR3 length: 13 amino acids. V gene TRBV20-1 combines with J gene TRBJ2-1; 9 bases are a match to TRBD2. The specimen was blood. This TCR derives from a woman aged 55-70 years in good health. The CDR3 region has the DNA TGCAGTGTATTAGCGGGAGTGGACAATGAGCAGTTCTTC. Amino acid sequence: CSVLAGVDNEQFF.